The clone carrying this T cell receptor beta chain has a single count. Antigen: not known. The sample comes from a study of T cell responses to AZD1222 COVID-19 vaccine. The method was immunoSEQ multiplex PCR; TCRdb's version includes in-frame clones alone and lacks a portion of them. The sample has about 180,000 clones, approximately 90% seen once. Notes on the study in general: Donors skewed white British and female; clonal diversity was possibly underestimated. None of the repertoires were sampled until the peak T cell response had passed. At 160-218 and 743-854, vaccine-associated CD4 TCRs were dominant, and they spanned spike.

Source: peripheral blood, taken on day 0 of AZD1222 vaccination. The origin of this receptor is an adult in good health.

In DNA form, the CDR3 reads TGTGCCAGTAGTACCTCGGGAGGAGCAGCCCAGCCCCAGCATTTT. Residues: CASSTSGGAAQPQHF. The chain recombines TRBV19 with TRBJ1-5; D gene ambiguous. The CDR3 has 15 residues. CDR1 is LNHDA and CDR2 is SQIVND in the germline V gene (reference sequence). The V gene lost 4 bases and the J gene lost 7 bases, with 17 bases spanning the gap.